This T cell receptor (beta chain) is drawn from a study of long-term antiretroviral therapy in people with HIV. V gave up 5 bases and J gave up 5 bases; unmatched junction bases: 8. The germline V gene has CDR1 LNHDA and CDR2 SQIVND (reference sequence). CDR3 size: 14 residues. At the survey level, the v3.0 immunoSEQ assay was run. Measured with immunoSEQ multiplex PCR; TCRdb has only the in-frame clones, and not every one. The sample consists of about 36,000 clones, just under 95% of them appearing once. Sequenced here: unsorted PBMCs, sampled 4.1 years after starting antiretroviral therapy. The receptor was derived from a woman aged 50 to 60 with HIV. V usage is TRBV19 and J usage is TRBJ2-7; 8 bases align to TRBD1. CDR3 DNA sequence: TGTGCCAGTAGTGTGGACAGGGTGAGAAACGAGCAGTACTTC. Its translation: CASSVDRVRNEQYF.